A selection of T cell receptor beta chains follows, all from one sample in a study of T cell changes during pregnancy in multiple sclerosis. TCRdb's table, derived via immunoSEQ multiplex PCR, lists solely in-frame clones and lacks some. The sample holds 35,000 to 45,000 clones; 92% are singletons and the top ten take approximately 1.2%. Sequenced: peripheral blood. These TCRs come from a female donor with multiple sclerosis, enrolled in a pregnancy study. CDR3s leave out the opening cysteine and the closing phenylalanine or tryptophan.

J gene	V gene	CDR3 protein
TRBJ2-3	TRBV10-2	ASSEPGLSDTQY
TRBJ2-1	TRBV6-5	ASSYSQGTYNEQF
TRBJ1-1	TRBV7-9	ASSLVFSGTEAF
TRBJ1-1	TRBV5-1	ASSKGQGAVTEAF
TRBJ1-1	TRBV5-1	ASSLGQPNTEAF
TRBJ1-2	TRBV12-1	ASSLTGTAASNYGYT
TRBJ1-1	TRBV27	ASSFYGTDAF
TRBJ1-1	TRBV29-1	SVDPGQGAISTEAF
TRBJ2-7	TRBV5-1	ASSLSSALGEQY
TRBJ1-1	TRBV7-2	ASTQWHRGATEAF
TRBJ1-1	TRBV6-1	ASRGTGNTEAF
TRBJ1-5	TRBV6-5	ARTPFNQPQH
TRBJ1-1	TRBV28	AAQNGLGPTEAF
TRBJ2-2	TRBV28	ASSLSLTYRGRNTGELF
TRBJ2-7	TRBV5-1	ASSLGPAYEQY
TRBJ2-7	TRBV28	ASSRLPGQTYEQY
TRBJ2-1	TRBV7-9	ASSLMGVNEQF
TRBJ1-5	TRBV4-1	ASSQGQGVRDQPQH
TRBJ2-1	TRBV18	ASSSTGGLGNEQF
TRBJ2-3	TRBV6-5	ASSYGGANADTQY
TRBJ2-3	TRBV5-1	ASSPLAGGADTQY
TRBJ2-7	TRBV5-1	ASSLVAGTGGEQY
TRBJ1-1	TRBV30	AWSALNTEAF
TRBJ1-1	TRBV6-5	ASSRDSEAF
TRBJ1-1	TRBV6-5	ASSSSGPPAAF
TRBJ2-6	TRBV6-4	ASSDSANSGANVLT
TRBJ2-1	TRBV5-1	ASSLGGLAERYNEQF
TRBJ1-3	TRBV19	ASSTQGWGNTIY
TRBJ2-1	TRBV19	ASDAGTTYNEQF
TRBJ2-3	TRBV5-1	ASSQSGRAADTQY
TRBJ2-2	TRBV4-2	ASSQLSGSFTGELF
TRBJ1-2	TRBV27	ASSLTGAAYGYT
TRBJ2-7	TRBV6-1	ASRWTGTYEQY
TRBJ2-7	TRBV10-3	AISESDSVQY
TRBJ2-3	TRBV27	ASSSPSRAGTDTQY
TRBJ2-7	TRBV5-4	ASSSDYEQY
TRBJ2-2	TRBV9	ASSVGGRQGSGELF
TRBJ1-5	TRBV28	ASWTGGVQPQH
TRBJ1-1	TRBV28	ASSLTYTEAF
TRBJ2-3	TRBV4-1	ASSQENGLRY
TRBJ2-3	TRBV30	AWSANSGRTDTQY
TRBJ2-2	TRBV6-6	ASRSGQVDAGELF
TRBJ1-2	TRBV28	ASKIQWNLKEGYT
TRBJ1-5	TRBV19	ASRIDRRDQPQH
TRBJ2-7	TRBV6-5	ASSYGGEGSGYEQY
TRBJ2-5	TRBV27	ASSLSTRGGETQY
TRBJ1-3	TRBV5-5	ASSSGPQDENTIY
TRBJ1-1	TRBV6-5	ASSPGQGVTEAF
TRBJ1-4	TRBV5-6	ASSLFGQAGGRPHEKLF
TRBJ2-7	TRBV7-8	ASSSPGTGVYEQY
TRBJ2-3	TRBV2	ASSDGGRISDTQY